This record concerns one T cell receptor (beta chain) sequence. Given a much more abundant clone one base away, this may be a read error. One entry per CDR3 protein results from TCRdb running MiXCR on the reads. The table lists around 440,000 distinct CDR3 sequences, around 10% of them singletons, with roughly 10% in the top ten. This specimen belongs to a study of T cell repertoires in cytomegalovirus infection. Germline values: CDR1 MDHEN, CDR2 SYDVKM. The V end lost 6 bases, the J end lost 0 bases, and 12 bases lay between the germline ends. CDR3 length: 14 residues. The sequence derives from a human donor in good health (CMV status not recorded). Some clones in this sample may be carry-over from other donors' samples. The rearrangement uses TRBV28 and TRBJ2-7; D gene uncertain. The specimen was PBMCs. As DNA, the CDR3 is TGTGCCAGCAGGGACGGAAAGAGCTCCTACGAGCAGTACTTC. It translates to CASRDGKSSYEQYF.